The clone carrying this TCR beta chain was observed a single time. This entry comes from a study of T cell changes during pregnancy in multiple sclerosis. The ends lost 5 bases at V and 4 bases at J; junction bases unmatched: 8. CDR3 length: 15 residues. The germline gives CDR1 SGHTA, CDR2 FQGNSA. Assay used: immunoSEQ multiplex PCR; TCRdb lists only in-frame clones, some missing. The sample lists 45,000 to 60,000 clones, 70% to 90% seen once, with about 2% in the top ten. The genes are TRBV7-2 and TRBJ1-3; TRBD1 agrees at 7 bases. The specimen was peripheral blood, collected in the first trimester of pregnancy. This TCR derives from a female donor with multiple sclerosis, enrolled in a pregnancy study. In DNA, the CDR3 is TGTGCCAGCAGCCGACAGGGATCGCAGGGAAACACCATATATTTT. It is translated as CASSRQGSQGNTIYF.